This TCR beta chain was captured by sequencing in a study of follicular helper T cells after annual influenza vaccination. The assay was immunoSEQ multiplex PCR, and TCRdb's table has in-frame clones only and misses some. This table has approximately 7,400 clones, less than 90% appearing once. CDR1 LNHDA and CDR2 SQIVND come from the germline V gene (reference sequence). This CDR3 contains 12 residues. V was trimmed by 6 bases and J by 8 bases, leaving 13 bases between them. This clone was seen more than once but under ten times. Described time point: 2014-2015 season, 7 days after vaccination. The source of this sequence is an adult who received the influenza vaccine. This chain links TRBV19 with TRBJ1-2; D gene uncertain. The specimen comprised CXCR5+ CD38- circulating T follicular helper cells from blood, sampled 7 days after influenza vaccination. Regarding subset: circulating Tfh, non-naive CD4+CXCR5+PD-1+ (ICOS+CD38+ or ICOS-CD38-). CDR3 sequence reads: CASRKGTGGYTF. For the CDR3, the DNA is TGTGCCAGTAGAAAAGGAACTGGGGGCTACACCTTC.